This T cell receptor (beta chain) stems from a study of response to subunit inactivated influenza vaccine. TCRdb passed the RT-PCR reads through MiXCR, listing each CDR3 protein once. The sample yields hundreds of thousands of distinct CDR3 sequences, 14% seen once. The germline V gene encodes CDR1 SQVTM and CDR2 ANQGSEA. J was trimmed by 4 bases and V by 2 bases; bases with no gene match: 17. The CDR3 is made up of 18 amino acids. This clonotype was counted a few times. The sample here was PBMCs from blood, taken 14 days before vaccination. The clonotype originates from a man aged 50 or older who received an inactivated influenza vaccine. This rearrangement joins TRBV29-1 to TRBJ1-2, with TRBD1 matching over 9 bases. The CDR3 here is CSVEMSPFRGQGPYGYTF. CDR3 nucleotides: TGCAGCGTTGAAATGAGTCCGTTTAGGGGACAGGGCCCCTATGGCTACACCTTC.